The clone carrying this T cell receptor (beta chain) was seen many times. With 1 base clipped from V and 6 bases from J, the junction kept 13 bases outside the gene matches. The CDR3 contains 18 residues. Germline CDR1 reads KGHDR; CDR2 reads SFDVKD. This specimen belongs to a study of molecular identifiers for immune sequencing clone quantification. TCRdb processed the PCR reads anew with MiXCR; each CDR3 protein has one entry. The table has a few hundred thousand distinct CDR3 sequences, less than 30% seen once. This sequence was found in a human donor in good health. Some libraries in this study had Jurkat cell RNA spiked in. The chain employs TRBV24-1 and TRBJ2-2; TRBD2 agrees at 7 bases. The specimen was naive CD8+ T cells from blood, with Jurkat cell RNA spiked in. Subset of the sample: FACS-sorted CD8+CD4-CCR7+CD45RA+ naive T cells. The CDR3 sequence is CATSDFPGREVDAGELFF. DNA for the CDR3: TGTGCCACCAGTGATTTTCCAGGGAGGGAGGTGGACGCCGGGGAGCTGTTTTTT.